This TCR beta chain was sequenced in a study of T cell repertoires in cytomegalovirus infection. CDR3 length equals 15 residues. With 4 bases clipped from V and 4 bases from J, the junction kept 7 bases outside the gene matches. Germline-derived CDR1 and CDR2 are LGHNA and YSLEER. One entry per CDR3 protein results from TCRdb running MiXCR on the reads. The sample contains roughly 920,000 distinct CDR3 sequences, around 30% of which appear only once. A remark on this clonotype: Antigen specificity is unknown.

The chain employs TRBV4-3 and TRBJ2-7; the match to TRBD1 covers 10 bases. This sample comprised cultured CD8+ T cells from PBMCs, obtained from culture after CMV antigen stimulation. The receptor's source is a human donor in good health (CMV status not recorded). Some clones in this sample may be carry-over from other donors' samples. The CDR3 DNA follows: TGCGCCAGCAGCCTTTCCGACAGGGGGCAGTACGAGCAGTACTTC. Its protein product is CASSLSDRGQYEQYF.